This paragraph reports one T cell receptor beta chain. Its antigen remains unknown. PCR was performed a second time for roughly 7 to 11 cycles using a sample-barcoded 5' primer and a J-beta primer mix. TCRdb recomputed calls from the 5' RACE reads with MiXCR, one row per CDR3 protein. The data show roughly 900,000 distinct CDR3 sequences, around 46% seen once. This sample stems from a study of blood T cells in healthy people across ages. Study-level information: Using template switching, researchers captured about one barcoded beta molecule for each two T cells. Study-wide results and caveats: It was not known whether donors were CMV positive (a possible confounder of expanded clonotype changes).

The germline V gene has CDR1 KGHSH and CDR2 LQKENI. The CDR3 totals 14 residues. The ends were cut back, 3 bases at V and 2 bases at J, with 10 bases in the middle. The source is a man younger than 40 in good health. This chain joins TRBV18 and TRBJ2-5, with D possibly TRBD1 on 5 matching bases. The sequenced sample was blood. CDR3 sequence (DNA): TGTGCCAGCTCACCGAACAGGTTGCAAGAGACCCAGTACTTC. Its protein is CASSPNRLQETQYF.